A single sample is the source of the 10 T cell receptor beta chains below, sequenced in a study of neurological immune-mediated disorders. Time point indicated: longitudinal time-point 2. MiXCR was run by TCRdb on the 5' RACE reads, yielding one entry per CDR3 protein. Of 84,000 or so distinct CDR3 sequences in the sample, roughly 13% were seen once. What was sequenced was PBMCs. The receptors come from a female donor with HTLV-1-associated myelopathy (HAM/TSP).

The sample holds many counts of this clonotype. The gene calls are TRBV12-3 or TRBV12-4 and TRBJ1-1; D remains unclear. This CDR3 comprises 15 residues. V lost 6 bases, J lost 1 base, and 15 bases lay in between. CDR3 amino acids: CASSLIGPPNTEAFF. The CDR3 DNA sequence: TGTGCCAGCAGCCTCATAGGGCCACCGAACACTGAAGCTTTCTTT.

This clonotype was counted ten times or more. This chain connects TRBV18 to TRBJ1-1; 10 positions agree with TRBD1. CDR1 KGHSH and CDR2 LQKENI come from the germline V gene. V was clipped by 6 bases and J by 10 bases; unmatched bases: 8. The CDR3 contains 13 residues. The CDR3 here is CASSSGTGEGAFF. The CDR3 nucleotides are TGTGCCAGCTCCTCCGGGACAGGGGAAGGAGCTTTCTTT. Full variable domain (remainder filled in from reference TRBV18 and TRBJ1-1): NAGVMQNPRHLVRRRGQEARLRCSPMKGHSHVYWYRQLPEEGLKFMVYLQKENIIDESGMPKERFSAEFPKEGPSILRIQQVVRGDSAAYFCASSSGTGEGAFFGQGTRLTVV.

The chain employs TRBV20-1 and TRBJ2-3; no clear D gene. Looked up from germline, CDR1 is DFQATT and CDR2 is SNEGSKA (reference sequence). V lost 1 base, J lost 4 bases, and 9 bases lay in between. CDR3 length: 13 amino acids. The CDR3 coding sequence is TGCAGTGCTAGAGCCCCCGCGGCAGATACGCAGTATTTT. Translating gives CSARAPAADTQYF.

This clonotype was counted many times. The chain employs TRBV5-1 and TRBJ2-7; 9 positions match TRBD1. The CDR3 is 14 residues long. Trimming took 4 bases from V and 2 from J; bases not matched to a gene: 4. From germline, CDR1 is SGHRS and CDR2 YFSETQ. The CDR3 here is CASSPRDRAYEQYF. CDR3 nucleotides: TGCGCCAGCAGCCCCCGGGACAGGGCCTACGAGCAGTACTTC.

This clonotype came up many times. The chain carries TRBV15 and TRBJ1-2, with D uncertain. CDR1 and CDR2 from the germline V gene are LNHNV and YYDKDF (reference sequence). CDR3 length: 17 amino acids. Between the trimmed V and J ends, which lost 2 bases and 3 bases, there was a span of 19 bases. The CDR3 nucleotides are TGTGCCACCAGCAGACCGTTCTCGGGAGTAAGGGACTATGGCTACACCTTC. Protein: CATSRPFSGVRDYGYTF. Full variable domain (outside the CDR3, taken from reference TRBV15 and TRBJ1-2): DAMVIQNPRYQVTQFGKPVTLSCSQTLNHNVMYWYQQKSSQAPKLLFHYYDKDFNNEADTPDNFQSRRPNTSFCFLDIRSPGLGDTAMYLCATSRPFSGVRDYGYTFGSGTRLTVV.

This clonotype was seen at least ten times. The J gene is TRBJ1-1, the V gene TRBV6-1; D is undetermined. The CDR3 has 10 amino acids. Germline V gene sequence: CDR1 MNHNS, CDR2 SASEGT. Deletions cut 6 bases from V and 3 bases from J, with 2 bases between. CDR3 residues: CASRDTEAFF. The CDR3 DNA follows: TGTGCCAGCAGAGACACTGAAGCTTTCTTT.

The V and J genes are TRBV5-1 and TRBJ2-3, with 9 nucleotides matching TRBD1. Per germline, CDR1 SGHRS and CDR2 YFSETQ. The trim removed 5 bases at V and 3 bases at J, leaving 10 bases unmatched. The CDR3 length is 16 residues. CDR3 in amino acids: CASRDSPGTGTDTQYF. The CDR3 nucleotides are TGCGCCAGCAGAGATAGCCCCGGGACAGGGACAGATACGCAGTATTTT.

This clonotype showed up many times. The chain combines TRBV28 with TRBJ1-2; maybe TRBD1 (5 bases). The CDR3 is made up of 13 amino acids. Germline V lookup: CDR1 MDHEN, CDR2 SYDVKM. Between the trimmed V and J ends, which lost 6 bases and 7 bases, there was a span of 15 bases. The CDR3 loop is CASRSSPGGGYTF. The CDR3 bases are TGTGCCAGCAGATCTAGCCCGGGGGGTGGCTACACCTTC.

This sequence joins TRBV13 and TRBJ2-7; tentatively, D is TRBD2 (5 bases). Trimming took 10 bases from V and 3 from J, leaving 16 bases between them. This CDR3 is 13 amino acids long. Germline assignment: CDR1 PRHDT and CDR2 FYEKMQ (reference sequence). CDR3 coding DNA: TGTGCCAACAAGCCTAGGACTGACTACGAGCAGTACTTC. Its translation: CANKPRTDYEQYF.

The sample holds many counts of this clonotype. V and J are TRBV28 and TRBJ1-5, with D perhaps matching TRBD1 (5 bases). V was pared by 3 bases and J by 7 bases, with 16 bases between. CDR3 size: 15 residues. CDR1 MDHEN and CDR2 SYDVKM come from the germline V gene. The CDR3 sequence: CASSLRTGLNQPQHF. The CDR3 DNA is TGTGCCAGCAGTTTGCGAACAGGATTAAACCAGCCCCAGCATTTT.